Listed here is a single TCR beta chain. This specimen comes from a study of blood T cell repertoires in COVID-19. Overall study context: COVID-19 samples collected from the United States, Italy and Spain covered acute and convalescent phases. Nucleic acid was either cDNA or gDNA, and it came from T cells, B-cell-depleted T cells, or PBMCs.

Per the germline V gene, CDR1 is KGHDR and CDR2 is SFDVKD. The CDR3 totals 16 residues. J gave up 0 bases and V 3 bases, and 1 base lay outside the gene matches. In the source study's methods: It was from reference gene primer amplification that nucleated cell counts were estimated. Assay: immunoSEQ multiplex PCR; the TCRdb copy retains only in-frame clones and omits some. The V and J calls and the clone size are those of that table, but D and trimming were determined from the DNA. The sample has 50,000 to 80,000 clones, around 90% seen once; the top ten hold 9% to 9.5%. The sequence derives from an elderly woman with active COVID-19. The chain combines TRBV24-1 with TRBJ2-2; TRBD1 aligns across 9 bases. Sequenced material: peripheral blood. The CDR3 spells CATSDTGGTNTGELFF. DNA of the CDR3: TGTGCCACCAGTGATACAGGGGGCACGAACACCGGGGAGCTGTTTTTT.